A single T cell receptor beta chain is shown here with its context. Its binding antigen is unknown. No much larger clonotype is one base removed from it; base qualities were not supplied. The data stem from a study of human T cells and chemical hapten exposure (dated by TCRdb to 2020 to 2022). Study-wide context: For sensitization, 2% DPC in acetone was applied to a roughly 2 cm by roughly 2 cm area of upper inner arm skin. Patch testing on the upper back used Finn chambers containing 0.01% DPC, with scoring done after 6 days according to International Contact Dermatitis Research Group standards. Around 30 alopecia patients provided blood for TCR sequencing at one to four time points (pre-sensitization, 2, 6 and 24 weeks). In alopecia patients, the study followed how the peripheral blood TCR repertoire changed in vivo over primary and secondary sensitization to diphenylcyclopropenone (DPC), a hapten. Libraries were pooled for sequencing, and variation in per-sample TCR yields was attributed mainly to small differences in library volumes within the pool. Throughout the approximately 22-week study period, patients were also given weekly therapeutic DPC doses on the scalp. Patient blood was sampled pre-sensitization (week 0) and at 2, 6 and about 24 weeks after DPC sensitization. The mostly female patient cohort included alopecia areata with under or over 50% scalp involvement, alopecia totalis and alopecia universalis. Results the study describes overall, beyond this receptor: Patch test score was positively correlated with the number of PT1 expanded TCRs, with significance at thresholds 8, 16 and 32 but not at 4. Repeated subsampling changed both the strength of the expansion versus patch-test correlation and the threshold at which that correlation became significant. Because all patients had alopecia, a presumed autoimmune disease, the immune response of the patients might differ from that of healthy individuals. DPC sensitization did not change the number of TCRs with a frequency above 1 in 1000, and there was no evidence of changes in global repertoire structure. Significantly more large CDR3 similarity clusters were formed by expanded TCRs than by pre-sensitization or healthy control sets, consistent with antigen-driven responses.

Library generation was performed with RACE. Sequencing was carried out with a NextSeq 500. During library preparation, unique molecular identifiers were attached to individual cDNA molecules so that TCRs could be counted quantitatively and reproducibly. Both TCR alpha and TCR beta chains were sequenced from each blood RNA sample. Per the original workflow: The median number of TCRs per sample was over 95,000, ranging from roughly 23,224 to 690,600. V, J and CDR3 annotation of the TCR reads was carried out using the Decombinator software suite. To make PS versus PT1 abundance plots, every sample was subsampled to the same number of TCRs (28,000). Expanded TCRs were defined as absent before sensitization and observed at least eight times at the 2-week time point. TCRdb trimmed the raw reads at Q25, called clones with MiXCR and kept productive beta chains. Duplicate CDR3 protein sequences are folded into a single record with the most common DNA and genes. The V and J calls, along with clone size, are taken from TCRdb and not from the paper's own processing. In all, the sample holds fewer than 100,000 distinct CDR3 sequences, and under 15% of those were seen once. Approximately 2.1% of the sample is taken by the ten largest.

The sample's time point label, in plain terms: patch test 1, 2 weeks after DPC sensitization. The intended sense of this specimen's treatment or condition label: therapeutic diphenylcyclopropenone sensitization with weekly scalp DPC. At each patch-test visit, blood was drawn before the patch test was applied. Eligible patients were aged 18 to 70, diagnosed with alopecia, deemed suitable for DPC therapy, and excluded if pregnant. Total RNA was extracted from unfractionated whole blood collected in Tempus Blood RNA tubes. Reading the germline V gene gives CDR1 KGHSH and CDR2 LQKENI. There are 15 amino acids in the CDR3, from cysteine to phenylalanine inclusive. Of the read, only the CDR3 DNA is kept; its 45 bases are in frame from base 1. V is pruned by 5 bases and J by 3 bases, leaving 9 bases of the junction without a gene match.

The material sequenced was whole blood, taken in connection with sensitization to the hapten diphenylcyclopropenone (DPC). This sequence was found in a woman between 40 and 55 years old with alopecia areata. Some clones in this sample may be carry-over from other donors' samples. The chain is assembled from TRBV18 and TRBJ1-1, with 7 junctional bases fitting TRBD1. CDR3 protein: CASSRQGRSDTEAFF. DNA sequence: TGTGCCAGCTCAAGACAGGGTAGGTCGGACACTGAAGCTTTCTTT.